These 3 T cell receptor beta chains share one sample of origin, sequenced in a study of T cells in Graves' hyperthyroidism and ophthalmopathy. Amplification targeted TCR beta CDR3 regions from RNA transcripts. HTBI primers drove first-round RT-PCR of the TCR CDR3. MiXCR was run by TCRdb on the multiplex PCR reads, yielding one entry per CDR3 protein. The table lists about 560,000 distinct CDR3 sequences, around 17% of them singletons. Sequencing input: blood. Receptor source: a woman aged 18-35 years with Graves' hyperthyroidism.

The rearrangement links TRBV6-4 to TRBJ2-3; 7 bases align to TRBD1. The V segment lost 4 bases and the J segment 3 bases; nucleotides outside the gene matches: 10. The germline gives CDR1 MRHNA, CDR2 SNTAGT. The CDR3 contains 16 residues. CDR3 sequence: CASSGTGDAGTDTQYF. CDR3 DNA sequence: TGTGCCAGCAGTGGAACAGGGGACGCCGGAACAGATACGCAGTATTTT.

This clonotype appeared a few times. The chain combines TRBV7-2 with TRBJ1-5; TRBD1 agrees at 7 bases. The V gene end was trimmed by 5 bases and the J gene end by 0 bases; junction bases not matched to a gene: 13. The CDR3 loop spans 18 amino acids. Germline V gene sequence: CDR1 SGHTA, CDR2 FQGNSA. CDR3 sequence reads: CASSPGQSRGYSNQPQHF. The CDR3, as DNA: TGTGCCAGCAGCCCGGGACAGTCAAGGGGATATAGCAATCAGCCCCAGCATTTT.

This clonotype was detected many times. The chain employs TRBV2 and TRBJ1-5; D ambiguous. With 2 bases removed from V and 7 bases from J, the gap between germline ends came to 15 bases. This CDR3 region has 15 residues. Germline loops: CDR1 SNHLY, CDR2 FYNNEI. This CDR3 reads CASSEFFRPYQPQHF. In DNA form, the CDR3 reads TGTGCCAGCAGTGAATTTTTCAGACCGTACCAGCCCCAGCATTTT.